The clone carrying this TCR beta chain was found a few times. The data originate from a study of T-cell reconstitution after alpha-beta-depleted transplantation in children. During its preparation, the TCRbeta library received unique molecular identifiers. TCRdb re-analysed the PCR reads in MiXCR, keeping a single row per CDR3 protein. This table holds about 540,000 distinct CDR3 sequences, around 18% found once. The CDR3 has 14 amino acids. V was pared by 1 base and J by 7 bases, with 14 bases between. Sequenced material: PBMCs from the stem cell graft donor, taken from the stem cell graft. The gene calls are TRBV12-3 or TRBV12-4 and TRBJ2-7; maybe TRBD2 (5 bases). This TCR came from a human donor who donated a stem cell graft to a child with acute lymphoblastic leukemia. CDR3 coding DNA: TGTGCCAGCAGTTTAGGGGCGGGTTTCTGGGAGCAGTACTTC. Encoded protein: CASSLGAGFWEQYF.